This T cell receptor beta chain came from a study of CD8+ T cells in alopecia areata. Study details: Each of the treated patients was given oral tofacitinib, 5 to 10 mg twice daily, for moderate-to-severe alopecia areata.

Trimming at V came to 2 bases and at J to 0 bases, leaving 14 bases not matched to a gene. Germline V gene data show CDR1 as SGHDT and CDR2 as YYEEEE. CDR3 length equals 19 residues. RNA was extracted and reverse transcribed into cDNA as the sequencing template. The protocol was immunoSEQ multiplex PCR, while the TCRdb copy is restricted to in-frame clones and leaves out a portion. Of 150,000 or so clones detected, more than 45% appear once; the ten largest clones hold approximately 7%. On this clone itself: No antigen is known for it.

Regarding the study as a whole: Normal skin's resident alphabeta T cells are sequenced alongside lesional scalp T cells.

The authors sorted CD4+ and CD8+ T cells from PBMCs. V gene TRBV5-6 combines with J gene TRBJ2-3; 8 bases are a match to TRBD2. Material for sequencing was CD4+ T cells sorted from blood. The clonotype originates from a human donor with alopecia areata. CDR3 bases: TGTGCCAGCAGCTTTGGTCTATCAGCGGGAGTGAAAAGCACAGATACGCAGTATTTT. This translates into CASSFGLSAGVKSTDTQYF.